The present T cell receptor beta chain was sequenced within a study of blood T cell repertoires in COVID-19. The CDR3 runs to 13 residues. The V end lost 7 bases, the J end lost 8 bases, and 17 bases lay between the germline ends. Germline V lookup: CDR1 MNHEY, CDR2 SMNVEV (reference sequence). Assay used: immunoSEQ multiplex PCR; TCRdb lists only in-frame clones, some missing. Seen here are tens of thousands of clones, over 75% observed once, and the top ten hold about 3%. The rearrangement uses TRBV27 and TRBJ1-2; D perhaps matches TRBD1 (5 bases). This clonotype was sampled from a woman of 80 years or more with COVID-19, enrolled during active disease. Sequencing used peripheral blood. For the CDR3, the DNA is TGTGCCAGCACCCTGAGGCAGGGCAGGGGCTACACCTTC. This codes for CASTLRQGRGYTF.